This section outlines one T cell receptor (beta chain) sequence together with its context. The antigen it recognizes is unknown. Base qualities are not recorded, but no much larger clone differs from it by a single base. Genomic DNA was extracted with the Qiagen DNeasy kit from unsorted PBMCs and from negatively selected CD4+ and CD8+ fractions. Amplification of TCR beta CDR3 regions was done by immunoSEQ multiplex PCR with primers that anneal to V and J segments. A synthetic immune receptor repertoire was used to minimize amplification bias, and any residual bias was removed computationally once sequencing was done. As for the authors' bioinformatics: Custom Python scripts were used to quantify repertoire diversity as the Shannon entropy index. Unsorted, CD4+ and CD8+ repertoires were examined separately, except in combined analyses, for which CD4+ and CD8+ sequences were merged in silico. Clonal expansion was defined as a frequency increase of at least 2-fold after treatment compared with C1D1, and clones undetected at baseline were assigned a pseudocount of 0.5. Clones with 0 or 1 copy at C1D1 were defined as singleton clones, while clones with 2 or more copies were defined as non-singleton clones. By matching protein sequences in sorted samples from the same patient, clones expanded in unsorted samples were annotated as CD4+, CD8+ or unknown. Diversity changes from C1D1 to C4D1 were tested in paired samples using Wilcoxon tests. What TCRdb holds here is the immuneACCESS table cut down to in-frame rearrangements. Part of the clones is not present; checked against another copy, under half of the missing clones reflect an unresolved V gene, and the others are unexplained. V and J calls and clone size are copied from that table; D and trimming were computed from the DNA. Across this sample there are 5,500 to 7,000 clones, with about 88% seen only once. The top ten clones comprise approximately 42% of the sample.

The CDR3 sequence holds 13 residues, the cysteine and phenylalanine included. This entry keeps only the CDR3 DNA: 39 bases, framed from base 1. V sheds 5 bases and J sheds 2 bases, leaving 11 bases between their ends. The germline V gene specifies SQVTM as CDR1 and ANQGSEA as CDR2. The data belong to a study of PD-1 blockade in classical Hodgkin lymphoma (dated by TCRdb to about 2020). About the investigation overall: Nivolumab dosing was 3 mg/kg intravenously every 2 weeks, continuing until either disease progression or unacceptable toxicity. The study used CyTOF and TCR beta sequencing to define a peripheral blood immune signature of response to PD-1 blockade in classical Hodgkin lymphoma. Study-level results and caveats: Patients starting nivolumab less than 1 year after ASCT had lower diversity and were excluded from later analyses to avoid confounding by immune reconstitution. Baseline TCR diversity was reported as lower in newly diagnosed patients than in healthy donors, and lower still in relapsed/refractory patients. Among trial patients, those achieving complete response had baseline diversity similar to that of newly diagnosed patients, while diversity was significantly lower in partial responders and progressors. A significant rise by C4D1 was seen in CD4+ but not CD8+ TCR diversity (p=0.0027 vs p=0.16), with the rise being most apparent in complete responders (p=0.02). Only a single clinical trial cohort was studied, and what caused the repertoire differences, possibly disease activity or prior therapy, remained undefined.

The label giving this sample's time point can be read as: cycle 4 day 1 (C4D1), after five to seven weeks of nivolumab. Relapse after autologous stem cell transplantation had occurred in all trial patients, and cohorts A, B and C were distinguished by prior brentuximab vedotin exposure. The trial cohort included 50 or so patients with relapsed/refractory classical Hodgkin lymphoma, and each patient had a best overall response of complete response, partial response or progressive disease. In the multi-cohort phase II CheckMate 205 trial, trial patients received single-agent nivolumab. An independent review committee assessed best overall response by applying the 2007 International Working Group response criteria. Trial PBMCs were obtained immediately prior to nivolumab initiation (C1D1) and on therapy at cycle 2 day 1 and cycle 4 day 1. Peripheral blood was collected in 8 mL Vacutainer Cell Preparation Tubes, from which PBMCs were isolated by centrifugation and then cryopreserved.

This TCR derives from a human donor with classical Hodgkin lymphoma. Sequences were derived from peripheral blood mononuclear cells (PBMCs), sampled before the fourth cycle of nivolumab. The receptor chain draws on TRBV29-1 and TRBJ2-3; the D segment could be TRBD2, given 6 matching bases. The bases are TGCAGCGTTATTAGCGGCTCCACAGATACGCAGTATTTT. The resulting protein is CSVISGSTDTQYF.